Listed here are 24 T cell receptor beta chains from one sample, sequenced in a study of PD-L1 blockade in urothelial cancer. Libraries were prepared by immunoSEQ multiplex PCR; TCRdb keeps only in-frame clonotypes and omits some of them. This table holds 85,000 to 100,000 clones, approximately 91% found once. The sequenced sample was PBMCs, obtained around atezolizumab (anti-PD-L1) treatment. Receptors originate from a man aged 55-75 years with urothelial cancer.

This sequence joins TRBV7-9 and TRBJ2-2; possibly TRBD1 for D (6 bases). Trimming cost V 1 base and J 6 bases, with 12 bases left between them. Germline CDR1 reads SEHNR; CDR2 reads FQNEAQ (reference sequence). This CDR3 has 15 residues. The DNA of the CDR3 is TGTGCCAGCAGCTTAGGCCCAGGGGCGTCCGGGGAGCTGTTTTTT. Translation gives CASSLGPGASGELFF.

The chain has TRBV9 and TRBJ2-3; D is perhaps TRBD2 (5 bases). The V gene's germline CDR1 is SGDLS and CDR2 YYNGEE. V lost 2 bases and J lost 2, with 12 bases in between. The CDR3 runs to 15 residues. CDR3 in DNA: TGTGCCAGCAGCGTCGGGAACGGAAACACAGATACGCAGTATTTT. It yields the protein CASSVGNGNTDTQYF. Based on the CDR3 plus reference TRBV9 and TRBJ2-3, the full variable domain is DSGVTQTPKHLITATGQRVTLRCSPRSGDLSVYWYQQSLDQGLQFLIQYYNGEERAKGNILERFSAQQFPDLHSELNLSSLELGDSALYFCASSVGNGNTDTQYFGPGTRLTVL.

With respect to this clone: Other DNA sequences in this sample translate to the same CDR3. This chain links TRBV5-6 with TRBJ2-1; 11 bases map to TRBD2. The junction had 3 bases not matched to a gene; V was cut back by 2 bases and J by 5 bases. The germline gives CDR1 SGHDT, CDR2 YYEEEE. CDR3 size: 15 residues. The CDR3 loop is CASSFGLAGDNEQFF. CDR3 bases: TGTGCCAGCAGCTTCGGACTAGCGGGTGACAATGAGCAGTTCTTC.

The V gene is TRBV18, the J gene TRBJ2-7; TRBD2 agrees at 8 bases. Germline CDR1 KGHSH, CDR2 LQKENI. V gave up 6 bases and J gave up 6 bases; unmatched junction bases: 10. The CDR3 consists of 14 residues. CDR3 amino acids: CASSSSAGGPEQYF. CDR3 nucleotides: TGTGCCAGCTCCTCCTCGGCGGGGGGCCCCGAGCAGTACTTC.

This sequence joins TRBV5-4 and TRBJ1-2; 8 bases are a match to TRBD1. The CDR3 runs to 12 residues. After removal of 4 bases from V and 6 bases from J, the junction contained 2 bases not matched to a gene. Germline lookup yields CDR1 SGHNT and CDR2 YYREEE (reference sequence). DNA of the CDR3: TGTGCCAGCAGCGTGACAGGGGATGGCTACACCTTC. Translation gives CASSVTGDGYTF. The full variable domain, in which reference TRBV5-4 and TRBJ1-2 provide the parts outside the CDR3, is ETGVTQSPTHLIKTRGQQVTLRCSSQSGHNTVSWYQQALGQGPQFIFQYYREEENGRGNFPPRFSGLQFPNYSSELNVNALELDDSALYLCASSVTGDGYTFGSGTRLTVV.

The CDR3 is CASSLGLQSQETQYF. DNA of the CDR3: TGTGCCAGCAGCTTAGGATTACAGTCCCAAGAGACCCAGTACTTC. The rearrangement joins TRBV11-3 to TRBJ2-5; D uncertain. Trimming removed 1 base from V and 1 base from J, with 10 bases in between. Germline values: CDR1 SGHNT, CDR2 YENEEA. The CDR3 is made up of 15 amino acids.

The chain uses TRBV7-9 and TRBJ2-5, with TRBD1 matching 10 bases. The germline V gene encodes CDR1 SEHNR and CDR2 FQNEAQ (reference sequence). V lost 4 bases to trimming and J lost 5 bases; unmatched junction nucleotides: 7. CDR3 length: 15 residues. CDR3 amino acids: CASSSWTGGEETQYF. The CDR3 DNA follows: TGTGCCAGCAGCTCGTGGACAGGGGGAGAGGAGACCCAGTACTTC.

The chain carries TRBV7-3 and TRBJ1-1; TRBD1 is a possible D gene (5 bases). Trimming took 5 bases from V and 3 from J, leaving 10 bases between them. CDR1 and CDR2 from the germline V gene are SGHTA and FQGTGA. This CDR3 region has 13 residues. CDR3 residues: CASSTTDDTEAFF. The CDR3 DNA follows: TGTGCCAGCAGCACGACAGACGACACTGAAGCTTTCTTT.

The chain couples TRBV18 to TRBJ1-1, with D tentatively TRBD1 (5 bases). CDR1 is KGHSH and CDR2 is LQKENI in the germline V gene. The CDR3 is 13 amino acids. Trimming left V 0 bases short and J 11 bases short, with 13 bases between. The CDR3 sequence is CASSPPTGEGAFF. The CDR3 DNA reads as TGTGCCAGCTCACCACCGACCGGGGAGGGGGCTTTCTTT.

The J gene is TRBJ2-5, the V gene TRBV6-5, with a tentative D call TRBD2 (6 bases). The V gene lost 5 bases and the J gene lost 7 bases, with 8 bases spanning the gap. The CDR3 runs 11 residues. Germline assignment: CDR1 MNHEY and CDR2 SVGAGI. The CDR3 protein is CASSKEGTQYF. The DNA for the CDR3 is TGTGCCAGCAGTAAGGAGGGGACCCAGTACTTC.

The chain has TRBV5-1 and TRBJ2-5, with 11 bases lining up with TRBD2. The CDR3 is made up of 15 amino acids. Germline V gene data show CDR1 as SGHRS and CDR2 as YFSETQ. J gave up 5 bases and V 3 bases, and 6 bases lay outside the gene matches. CDR3 bases: TGCGCCAGCAGCTACCTAGCGGGGGGCCCCGAGACCCAGTACTTC. Protein sequence: CASSYLAGGPETQYF.

The gene calls are TRBV4-1 and TRBJ2-5; D possibly corresponds to TRBD2 (6 bases). CDR1 is MGHRA, CDR2 YSYEKL, per germline. Trimming removed 2 bases at V and 5 bases at J, with 18 bases between. The CDR3 is 16 amino acids. CDR3 sequence reads: CASSQSGTPLLETQYF. The CDR3 DNA sequence: TGCGCCAGCAGCCAATCCGGGACTCCCTTATTGGAGACCCAGTACTTC.

The genes are TRBV30 and TRBJ2-1; 9 bases map to TRBD2. Trimming took 0 bases from V and 15 from J; bases not matched to a gene: 6. Germline loops: CDR1 GTSNPN, CDR2 SVGIG (reference sequence). This CDR3 is 12 amino acids long. The CDR3 protein is CAWSVPGLASFF. In nucleotides, the CDR3 is TGTGCCTGGAGTGTACCGGGACTAGCTTCGTTCTTC.

The chain is built from TRBV2 and TRBJ2-7, with 7 positions matching TRBD2. This CDR3 has 14 amino acids. The J segment lost 2 bases and the V segment lost 3 bases, leaving 4 bases of the junction unmatched. Germline V gene data show CDR1 as SNHLY and CDR2 as FYNNEI. The CDR3 DNA is TGTGCCAGCAGTGAGCGGGGGACGACCTACGAGCAGTACTTC. Protein product: CASSERGTTYEQYF.

The rearrangement links TRBV10-3 to TRBJ1-2, with no clear D. Trimming stripped 0 bases from V and 2 bases from J, with 7 bases between. The CDR3 covers 14 residues. Per the germline V gene, CDR1 is ENHRY and CDR2 is SYGVKD. CDR3 loop: CAISESRSNYGYTF. In DNA, the CDR3 is TGTGCCATCAGTGAGTCGCGAAGCAACTATGGCTACACCTTC.

The chain has TRBV5-1 and TRBJ1-3, with a possible D match to TRBD1 (6 bases). Looked up from germline, CDR1 is SGHRS and CDR2 is YFSETQ. The CDR3 contains 14 residues. V shed 2 bases and J shed 0 bases, with 6 bases lying between them. The CDR3 sequence: CASSLQGSGNTIYF. The CDR3 DNA follows: TGCGCCAGCAGCTTACAGGGCTCTGGAAACACCATATATTTT.

Here the CDR3 reads CASSEGPVGGYTF. CDR3 coding DNA: TGTGCCAGCAGTGAGGGGCCCGTCGGCGGCTACACCTTC. The rearrangement uses TRBV2 and TRBJ1-2, with D possibly matching TRBD1 (5 bases). Germline assignment: CDR1 SNHLY and CDR2 FYNNEI. V lost 3 bases and J 8 bases, leaving 13 bases between the germline ends. The CDR3 spans 13 residues.

The chain carries TRBV6-5 and TRBJ1-5, with D possibly TRBD1 on 6 matching bases. The CDR3 extends over 16 amino acids. V lost 3 bases and J 0 bases, leaving 12 bases between the germline ends. CDR1 and CDR2 (germline): MNHEY, SVGAGI. CDR3 nucleotides: TGTGCCAGCAGTTATTCTTCGGGACATAGCAATCAGCCCCAGCATTTT. Amino acids: CASSYSSGHSNQPQHF.

The chain has TRBV19 and TRBJ2-3; 7 bases match TRBD1. The CDR3 is made up of 14 amino acids. Trimming cost V 5 bases and J 3 bases; bases outside gene matches: 5. Germline lookup yields CDR1 LNHDA and CDR2 SQIVND (reference sequence). This CDR3 is CASSLGQDTDTQYF. Written as DNA, the CDR3 is TGTGCCAGTAGTCTTGGACAGGATACAGATACGCAGTATTTT.

The chain carries TRBV9 and TRBJ1-2; possibly TRBD1 for D (6 bases). This CDR3 is 14 amino acids long. Trimming shortened V by 0 bases and J by 4 bases, and 10 bases separated the two germline ends. Germline V CDR1 and CDR2: SGDLS, YYNGEE. The CDR3 spells CASSVEPGAYGYTF. CDR3 nucleotides: TGTGCCAGCAGCGTAGAACCAGGGGCCTATGGCTACACCTTC.

V usage is TRBV2 and J usage is TRBJ2-3; D not resolved. This CDR3 is built from 11 residues. Germline V CDR1 and CDR2: SNHLY, FYNNEI. V was clipped by 6 bases and J by 2 bases, with 3 bases between them. CDR3 DNA: TGTGCCAGCAGCTACACAGATACGCAGTATTTT. Translation gives CASSYTDTQYF.

V and J are TRBV29-1 and TRBJ2-1, with 11 bases fitting TRBD2. CDR1 SQVTM and CDR2 ANQGSEA come from the germline V gene. This CDR3 spans 14 amino acids. V lost 4 bases and J lost 5; bases outside the gene matches: 4. As DNA, the CDR3 is TGCAGCGTTGTGGGACTAGCGGTTAACAATGAGCAGTTCTTC. Residues: CSVVGLAVNNEQFF.

V and J are TRBV19 and TRBJ2-7; 8 bases agree with TRBD2. CDR3 length: 16 amino acids. Germline CDR1 is LNHDA and CDR2 is SQIVND (reference sequence). J lost 4 bases, V lost 3 bases, and 11 bases had no gene match. The CDR3 DNA follows: TGTGCCAGTAGTATGGGCTCTGTGGGCGGGAGGTACGAGCAGTACTTC. Protein product: CASSMGSVGGRYEQYF.

The rearrangement uses TRBV7-2 and TRBJ2-1, with 14 positions matching TRBD2. V was pared by 3 bases and J by 8 bases, with 6 bases of the junction left unmatched. The CDR3 has 16 amino acids. Germline lookup yields CDR1 SGHTA and CDR2 FQGNSA. The CDR3 here is CASSFETSGGAHEQFF. In nucleotides, the CDR3 is TGTGCCAGCAGCTTCGAGACTAGCGGGGGGGCCCATGAGCAGTTCTTC.